Listed here are 18 T cell receptor beta chains from one sample, sequenced in a study of monozygotic twins with inflammatory bowel disease. For each CDR3 protein, TCRdb gives one entry from its re-call of the 5' RACE reads, without DNA. This sample's table has about 160,000 distinct CDR3 sequences. The sequencing sample was made of blood. These receptor sequences come from a human donor with ulcerative colitis or Crohn's disease, or a healthy co-twin of an affected twin (not recorded which).

The chain combines TRBV20-1 with TRBJ2-1; TCRdb outputs TRBD2, but without DNA this stays unchecked. The germline V gene encodes CDR1 DFQATT and CDR2 SNEGSKA (reference sequence). CDR3 length: 14 amino acids. The CDR3 sequence: CSATSGRGYNEQFF.

The J gene is TRBJ2-7, the V gene TRBV11-2. The CDR3 loop spans 14 amino acids. In germline, CDR1 is SGHAT, CDR2 FQNNGV. The CDR3 protein is CASSLEYGDYEQYF.

The V and J genes are TRBV29-1 and TRBJ2-1; TCRdb reports TRBD1, a call that lacks DNA to check it against. CDR1 and CDR2 (germline): SQVTM, ANQGSEA. The CDR3 length is 15 residues. CDR3 in amino acids: CSVDSDRGPYNEQFF.

V and J are TRBV27 and TRBJ2-7; TCRdb lists TRBD2, though no DNA is available to test this call. CDR1 and CDR2 (germline): MNHEY, SMNVEV (reference sequence). CDR3 length: 17 residues. This chain's CDR3 is CASSLSRGPISSYEQYF.

This rearrangement joins TRBV6-2 or TRBV6-3 to TRBJ1-2. Germline CDR1 and CDR2: MNHEY and SVGEGT. The CDR3 sequence is 17 residues long. The CDR3 sequence: CASSLGLQDKVNYGYTF.

The chain employs TRBV7-2 and TRBJ2-7; the D call from TCRdb, TRBD1, cannot be confirmed without DNA. The CDR3 contains 13 residues. Germline-derived CDR1 and CDR2 are SGHTA and FQGNSA. The CDR3 spells CASSALTGSEQYF.

The chain carries TRBV30 and TRBJ2-5; the TCRdb D gene call, TRBD1, has no DNA to confirm it. The germline gives CDR1 GTSNPN, CDR2 SVGIG (reference sequence). The length of the CDR3 is 15 residues. The CDR3 sequence: CAWCTGSRAQETQYF. Variable domain in full (rest from reference TRBV30 and TRBJ2-5): SQTIHQWPATLVQPVGSPLSLECTVEGTSNPNLYWYRQAAGRGLQLLFYSVGIGQISSEVPQNLSASRPQDRQFILSSKKLLLSDSGFYLCAWCTGSRAQETQYFGPGTRLLVL.

The chain couples TRBV7-2 to TRBJ1-2; the D gene TCRdb calls, TRBD1, cannot be checked with no DNA. The CDR3 is 16 residues long. Germline CDR1 SGHTA, CDR2 FQGNSA. This CDR3 reads CTSSLTFGTANYGYTF.

The rearrangement links TRBV29-1 to TRBJ1-2; TCRdb picks TRBD1, but there is no DNA to check that call. The germline CDR1 and CDR2 sequences are SQVTM and ANQGSEA. The CDR3 extends over 14 amino acids. CDR3 sequence reads: CSELTGAKGYGYTF.

The chain combines TRBV10-3 with TRBJ2-2. The length of the CDR3 is 13 residues. Germline V gene sequence: CDR1 ENHRY, CDR2 SYGVKD. The CDR3 here is CAIVRDSTGELFF.

This chain connects TRBV5-6 to TRBJ2-1. Germline CDR1 and CDR2: SGHDT and YYEEEE. The CDR3 is 15 residues long. This chain's CDR3 is CASSPAGAYYNEQFF.

V is TRBV5-1 and J is TRBJ2-7; TCRdb designates TRBD2, a call that cannot be tested without DNA. CDR1 SGHRS and CDR2 YFSETQ come from the germline V gene. The CDR3 loop spans 16 amino acids. CDR3 region: CASSLALAGESYEQYF.

The chain links TRBV11-2 to TRBJ2-1. The CDR3 loop spans 13 amino acids. CDR1 and CDR2 from the germline V gene are SGHAT and FQNNGV. CDR3 region: CASSYDWGNEQFF.

The V gene is TRBV7-3, the J gene TRBJ2-1; TCRdb lists TRBD2, though no DNA is available to test this call. The CDR3 extends over 14 amino acids. Germline V gene lookup returns CDR1 SGHTA and CDR2 FQGTGA. This CDR3 is CASSLTSGYNEQFF.

CDR3: CSVGVQEGNTGELFF. This chain connects TRBV29-1 to TRBJ2-2; TCRdb gives TRBD1 as the D gene, but with no DNA this cannot be confirmed. The CDR3 has 15 amino acids. Per germline, CDR1 SQVTM and CDR2 ANQGSEA.

The V call is TRBV6-2 or TRBV6-3, the J call TRBJ2-7. Germline V CDR1 and CDR2: MNHEY, SVGEGT. The length of the CDR3 is 11 residues. The CDR3 protein is CASRGSYEQYF.

The gene calls are TRBV11-2 and TRBJ1-1; TCRdb names TRBD1, which stays unverified in the absence of DNA. Germline CDR1 reads SGHAT; CDR2 reads FQNNGV. This CDR3 spans 12 amino acids. The CDR3 sequence is CASSWGIAEAFF.

The chain recombines TRBV20-1 with TRBJ2-1. The CDR3 is 14 amino acids. Germline V CDR1 and CDR2: DFQATT, SNEGSKA (reference sequence). The CDR3 loop reads CSARDGRAYNEQFF.